This passage covers 25 T cell receptor beta chains from one sample sequenced in a study of neurological immune-mediated disorders. MiXCR, applied by TCRdb to the 5' RACE reads, yields one record per CDR3 protein. The sample shows roughly 76,000 distinct CDR3 sequences, more than 3% of them seen only once. Sequencing was carried out using PBMCs. The source is a woman between 50 and 59 years old with multiple sclerosis.

This clonotype occurred many times. The CDR3 coding sequence is TGTGCCAGCAGTGGACCTGGGGGGGGCAATCAGCCCCAGCATTTT. Protein: CASSGPGGGNQPQHF. This chain uses TRBV2 with TRBJ1-5, with D tentatively TRBD1 (5 bases). Deletions cut 4 bases from V and 2 bases from J, with 12 bases between. Germline V gives CDR1 SNHLY, CDR2 FYNNEI. CDR3 length: 15 residues.

This chain joins TRBV24-1 and TRBJ2-1; 7 bases agree with TRBD1. The CDR3 loop spans 12 amino acids. V gave up 11 bases and J gave up 10 bases; unmatched junction bases: 10. Germline V gives CDR1 KGHDR, CDR2 SFDVKD. The CDR3 nucleotides read TGTGCCAACGATAAGGGACAGCGAGAGCAGTTCTTC. This encodes CANDKGQREQFF.

This clonotype was seen ten or more times. This chain joins TRBV7-2 and TRBJ1-6, with D unresolved. The CDR3 has 16 residues. The V gene's germline CDR1 is SGHTA and CDR2 FQGNSA. Trimming cost V 7 bases and J 7 bases, with 20 bases left between them. CDR3 amino acids: CASTQWSRGGNSPLHF. The CDR3 coding sequence is TGTGCCAGCACCCAATGGAGTCGGGGAGGAAATTCACCCCTCCACTTT.

This clonotype was picked up many times. The rearrangement uses TRBV4-3 and TRBJ2-1, with TRBD2 matching 9 bases. Germline CDR1 and CDR2: LGHNA and YSLEER. This CDR3 is built from 16 residues. Trimming cost V 0 bases and J 8 bases; bases outside gene matches: 8. In DNA form, the CDR3 reads TGCGCCAGCAGCCAAGAGTTGGCTAGCGGGACCCATGAGCAGTTCTTC. Its protein is CASSQELASGTHEQFF.

This clonotype was recorded many times. The CDR3 DNA sequence: TGTGCCAGCAGCTTAGAACGGGGACTTCTCAATGAGCAGTTCTTC. Translating gives CASSLERGLLNEQFF. The chain has TRBV7-6 and TRBJ2-1, with D possibly being TRBD2 (6 bases). CDR3 size: 15 residues. The V gene lost 1 base and the J gene lost 6 bases, with 13 bases spanning the gap. The germline gives CDR1 SGHVS, CDR2 FNYEAQ. The whole variable domain, remainder taken from reference TRBV7-6 and TRBJ2-1, is GAGVSQSPRYKVTKRGQDVALRCDPISGHVSLYWYRQALGQGPEFLTYFNYEAQQDKSGLPNDRFSAERPEGSISTLTIQRTEQRDSAMYRCASSLERGLLNEQFFGPGTRLTVL.

The table lists this clonotype with many counts. The gene calls are TRBV4-3 and TRBJ1-4; D gene uncertain. Looked up from germline, CDR1 is LGHNA and CDR2 is YSLEER. This CDR3 has 13 amino acids. V lost 0 bases and J 8 bases, leaving 7 bases between the germline ends. The CDR3 sequence: CASSQEPAEKLFF. DNA of the CDR3: TGCGCCAGCAGCCAAGAGCCTGCGGAAAAACTGTTTTTT.

This clonotype was observed a few times. The chain links TRBV28 to TRBJ1-1; tentative D call: TRBD1 (5 bases). Trimming stripped 4 bases from V and 4 bases from J, with 16 bases between. Per germline, CDR1 MDHEN and CDR2 SYDVKM. This CDR3 region has 15 residues. The CDR3 loop is CASSSGTRTFTEAFF. The CDR3 coding sequence is TGTGCCAGCAGTTCCGGGACGAGAACTTTCACTGAAGCTTTCTTT.

Concerning this clonotype: With a much larger clone just one base away, this may be a read error. The chain joins TRBV6-6 to TRBJ1-2; D call uncertain. The germline V and J ends were trimmed by 0 bases and 8 bases, with 16 bases remaining between them. This CDR3 is 15 amino acids long. Germline assignment: CDR1 MNHNY and CDR2 SVGAGI (reference sequence). CDR3 sequence: CASSYSSITSKGYTF. In DNA, the CDR3 is TGTGCCAGCAGTTACTCGAGCATCACCTCGAAGGGCTACACCTTC.

This clonotype was observed at least ten times. The V call is TRBV5-1, the J call TRBJ2-3; D unclear. The CDR3 contains 15 residues. CDR1 and CDR2 from the germline V gene are SGHRS and YFSETQ. Deletions cut 0 bases from V and 4 bases from J, with 12 bases between. The CDR3 protein is CASSLEPYSADTQYF. The CDR3 bases are TGCGCCAGCAGCTTGGAGCCCTACAGTGCAGATACGCAGTATTTT.

This clonotype was counted at least ten times. The V and J genes are TRBV27 and TRBJ1-2; a weak D match, TRBD1 (5 bases). This CDR3 is 13 amino acids long. Germline CDR1 reads MNHEY; CDR2 reads SMNVEV (reference sequence). V was shortened by 4 bases and J by 8 bases, with 14 bases between the two germline ends. CDR3 region: CASSSWRGDGYTF. The CDR3 nucleotides are TGTGCCAGCAGTTCATGGAGAGGGGACGGCTACACCTTC.

This clonotype occurred many times. The gene calls are TRBV5-1 and TRBJ2-7; 10 bases align to TRBD1. V gave up 4 bases and J gave up 4 bases; unmatched junction bases: 2. The CDR3 runs to 13 residues. CDR1 and CDR2 from the germline V gene are SGHRS and YFSETQ. The CDR3 protein is CASSVDRGYEQYV. As DNA, the CDR3 is TGCGCCAGCAGCGTGGACAGGGGGTACGAGCAGTACGTC.

This clonotype was recorded at least ten times. The chain combines TRBV7-8 with TRBJ2-7, with D maybe TRBD2 (7 bases). Trimming cost V 5 bases and J 2 bases, with 16 bases left between them. This CDR3 region has 15 residues. CDR1 is SGHVS and CDR2 is FQNEAQ in the germline V gene. As DNA, the CDR3 is TGTGCCAGCAGCGGTGGTAGGGGGGGTGCCTACGAGCAGTACGTC. Its protein product is CASSGGRGGAYEQYV.

This clonotype was seen at least ten times. The chain uses TRBV20-1 and TRBJ1-5; D is unclear. CDR3 length: 12 residues. The germline gives CDR1 DFQATT, CDR2 SNEGSKA (reference sequence). The V and J ends lost 3 bases and 5 bases respectively, with 8 bases between them. CDR3: CSARKRDQPQHF. CDR3 DNA: TGCAGTGCTAGGAAGCGAGATCAGCCCCAGCATTTT.

This clonotype was picked up many times. This rearrangement joins TRBV5-1 to TRBJ1-1; D gene unclear. Germline V gene sequence: CDR1 SGHRS, CDR2 YFSETQ. V was trimmed by 1 base and J by 1 base, leaving 11 bases between them. CDR3 size: 15 residues. This chain's CDR3 is CASSLTSVANTEAFF. CDR3 coding DNA: TGCGCCAGCAGCTTGACCTCTGTAGCGAACACTGAAGCTTTCTTT.

This clonotype has a count of ten or more. The rearrangement links TRBV10-3 to TRBJ2-3; 9 positions match TRBD1. This CDR3 has 15 residues. CDR1 ENHRY and CDR2 SYGVKD come from the germline V gene. J was trimmed by 4 bases and V by 4 bases; bases with no gene match: 6. CDR3 protein: CAISARDRVADTQYF. The DNA of the CDR3 is TGTGCCATCAGTGCCCGGGACAGGGTAGCAGATACGCAGTATTTT.

This clonotype was counted at least ten times. The chain combines TRBV5-1 with TRBJ1-2, with 9 nucleotides matching TRBD1. CDR1 and CDR2 from the germline V gene are SGHRS and YFSETQ. This CDR3 is 15 amino acids long. The V gene end was trimmed by 4 bases and the J gene end by 7 bases; junction bases not matched to a gene: 11. CDR3 loop: CASSPQGQGPLGYTF. In DNA form, the CDR3 reads TGCGCCAGCAGCCCTCAGGGACAGGGCCCACTTGGCTACACCTTC.

This clonotype was picked up many times. The gene calls are TRBV6-6 and TRBJ2-6; D is ambiguous. The CDR3 spans 16 residues. Trimming took 4 bases from V and 4 from J, leaving 14 bases between them. Germline loops: CDR1 MNHNY, CDR2 SVGAGI (reference sequence). The chain's CDR3 is CASSFQAAGGANVLTF. DNA of the CDR3: TGTGCCAGCAGTTTCCAGGCGGCCGGGGGGGCCAACGTCCTGACTTTC.

Ten or more counts support this clonotype. V usage is TRBV20-1 and J usage is TRBJ2-1, with TRBD2 identical over 11 bases. The CDR3 contains 16 residues. Per the germline V gene, CDR1 is DFQATT and CDR2 is SNEGSKA (reference sequence). After removal of 0 bases from V and 4 bases from J, the junction contained 5 bases not matched to a gene. CDR3 coding DNA: TGCAGTGCTAGAGATCCCGGGACTAGCGGTTACAATGAGCAGTTCTTC. As protein: CSARDPGTSGYNEQFF.

The sample holds many counts of this clonotype. V is TRBV20-1 and J is TRBJ2-4, with D possibly matching TRBD1 (5 bases). This CDR3 is built from 13 residues. Germline V gene sequence: CDR1 DFQATT, CDR2 SNEGSKA (reference sequence). V shed 5 bases and J shed 3 bases, with 11 bases lying between them. This CDR3 is CSAEDTHKNIQYF. In DNA, the CDR3 is TGCAGTGCTGAGGACACACACAAAAACATTCAGTACTTC.

This clonotype showed up many times. V is TRBV20-1 and J is TRBJ2-2; 9 nucleotides line up with TRBD2. The germline gives CDR1 DFQATT, CDR2 SNEGSKA (reference sequence). Unmatched junction bases numbered 5, after V lost 5 bases and J lost 4 bases. The CDR3 contains 14 residues. The CDR3: CSAPHSGSTGELFF. In nucleotides, the CDR3 is TGCAGTGCTCCCCATAGCGGGAGCACCGGGGAGCTGTTTTTT.

In its sample, this clonotype was seen many times. V is TRBV20-1 and J is TRBJ2-7; D is possibly TRBD1 or TRBD2 (5 bases each). Germline lookup yields CDR1 DFQATT and CDR2 SNEGSKA (reference sequence). The CDR3 consists of 11 residues. CDR3 loop: CTALRAGEQYF. The CDR3 coding sequence is TGCACCGCCCTCAGGGCGGGCGAGCAGTACTTC.

This clonotype was observed many times. The CDR3 loop reads CASSPLAGGITGELFF. The CDR3 DNA is TGTGCCAGCAGTCCACTGGCGGGGGGTATCACCGGGGAGCTGTTTTTT. The V gene is TRBV12-3 or TRBV12-4, the J gene TRBJ2-2, with 8 nucleotides matching TRBD2. The CDR3 is 16 residues long. Unmatched junction bases numbered 9, after V lost 5 bases and J lost 4 bases.

This clonotype was counted many times. This chain joins TRBV7-2 and TRBJ2-4; 9 bases line up with TRBD2. This CDR3 is 16 amino acids long. The junction had 12 bases not matched to a gene; V was cut back by 3 bases and J by 9 bases. Germline V lookup: CDR1 SGHTA, CDR2 FQGNSA. CDR3 sequence reads: CASSFSGTSQGGIQYF. In nucleotides, the CDR3 is TGTGCCAGCAGCTTCTCCGGGACTAGCCAGGGAGGCATTCAGTACTTC.

This clonotype was found many times. The CDR3 nucleotides are TGTGCCAGCAGTCCCCACGGGACAGGGGGCTATGGCTACACCTTC. Protein: CASSPHGTGGYGYTF. The gene calls are TRBV28 and TRBJ1-2; 11 bases match TRBD1. Losses at the gene ends were 5 bases for V and 4 bases for J; bases not matched to a gene: 6. The germline V gene has CDR1 MDHEN and CDR2 SYDVKM. This CDR3 region has 15 residues.

This clonotype has at least ten counts. The V call is TRBV5-1, the J call TRBJ2-7, with 10 bases matching TRBD1. The CDR3 loop spans 14 amino acids. V shed 7 bases, J shed 4 bases, and the junction held 8 bases outside the gene matches. Germline V lookup: CDR1 SGHRS, CDR2 YFSETQ. CDR3 sequence: CASSGTGDTYEQYV. The CDR3 coding sequence is TGCGCCAGCTCCGGGACAGGGGACACTTACGAGCAGTACGTC.